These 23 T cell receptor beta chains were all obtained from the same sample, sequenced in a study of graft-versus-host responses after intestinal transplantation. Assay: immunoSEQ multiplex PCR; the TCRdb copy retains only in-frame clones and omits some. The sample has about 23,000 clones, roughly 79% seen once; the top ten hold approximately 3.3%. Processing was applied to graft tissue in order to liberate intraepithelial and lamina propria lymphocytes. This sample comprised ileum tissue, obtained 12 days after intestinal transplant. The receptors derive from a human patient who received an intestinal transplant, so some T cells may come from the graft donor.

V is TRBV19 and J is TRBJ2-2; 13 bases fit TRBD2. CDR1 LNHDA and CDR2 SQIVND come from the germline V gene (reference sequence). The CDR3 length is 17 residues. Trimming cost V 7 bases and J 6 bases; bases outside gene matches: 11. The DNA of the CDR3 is TGTGCCAGTACTCCGGGACTAGCGGGGTTGGGGGCCGGGGAGCTGTTTTTT. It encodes CASTPGLAGLGAGELFF.

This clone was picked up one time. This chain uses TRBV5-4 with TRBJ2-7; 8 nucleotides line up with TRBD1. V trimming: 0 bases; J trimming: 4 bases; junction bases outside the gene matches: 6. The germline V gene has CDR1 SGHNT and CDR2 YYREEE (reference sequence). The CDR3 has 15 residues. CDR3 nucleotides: TGTGCCAGCAGCTTGGATCCAGGGGGCAATTACGAGCAGTACTTC. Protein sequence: CASSLDPGGNYEQYF.

CDR3 protein: CASSVWWGQNTEAFF. The CDR3 DNA reads TGTGCCAGCAGTGTCTGGTGGGGGCAGAACACTGAAGCTTTCTTT. The V gene is TRBV2, the J gene TRBJ1-1; D might be TRBD1 (6 bases). V lost 4 bases and J 1 base, leaving 13 bases between the germline ends. The CDR3 contains 15 residues. The germline V gene has CDR1 SNHLY and CDR2 FYNNEI.

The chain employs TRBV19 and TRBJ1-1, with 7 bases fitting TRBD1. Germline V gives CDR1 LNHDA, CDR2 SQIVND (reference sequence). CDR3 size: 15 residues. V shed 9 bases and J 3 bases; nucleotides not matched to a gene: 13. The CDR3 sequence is CASRTTGSADTEAFF. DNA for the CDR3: TGTGCCAGCAGGACGACAGGGTCGGCGGACACTGAAGCTTTCTTT.

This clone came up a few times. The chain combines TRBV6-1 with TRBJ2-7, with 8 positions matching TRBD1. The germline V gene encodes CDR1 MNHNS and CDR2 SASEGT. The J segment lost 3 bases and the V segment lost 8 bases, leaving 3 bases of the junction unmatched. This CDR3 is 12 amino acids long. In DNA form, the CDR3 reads TGTGCCAGCGGACAGGGAGACTACGAGCAGTACTTC. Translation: CASGQGDYEQYF.

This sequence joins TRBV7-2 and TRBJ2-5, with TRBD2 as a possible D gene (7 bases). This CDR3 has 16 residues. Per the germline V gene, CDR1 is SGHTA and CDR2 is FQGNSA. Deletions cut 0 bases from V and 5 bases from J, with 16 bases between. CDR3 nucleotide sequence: TGTGCCAGCAGCTTAGCAGGGGGGGCCAGTTGGGAGACCCAGTACTTC. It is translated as CASSLAGGASWETQYF.

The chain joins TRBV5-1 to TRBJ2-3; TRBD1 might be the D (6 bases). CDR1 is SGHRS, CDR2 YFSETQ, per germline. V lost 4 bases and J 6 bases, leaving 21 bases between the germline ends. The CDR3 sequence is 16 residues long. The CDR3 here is CASSPLRGPDQDTQYF. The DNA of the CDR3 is TGCGCCAGCAGCCCGCTCAGGGGTCCCGACCAGGATACGCAGTATTTT.

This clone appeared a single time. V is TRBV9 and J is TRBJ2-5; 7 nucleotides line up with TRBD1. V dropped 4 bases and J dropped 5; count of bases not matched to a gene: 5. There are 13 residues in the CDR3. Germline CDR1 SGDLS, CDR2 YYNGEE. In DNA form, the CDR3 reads TGTGCCAGCAGCCTGACAGGGTCGGAGACCCAGTACTTC. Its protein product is CASSLTGSETQYF.

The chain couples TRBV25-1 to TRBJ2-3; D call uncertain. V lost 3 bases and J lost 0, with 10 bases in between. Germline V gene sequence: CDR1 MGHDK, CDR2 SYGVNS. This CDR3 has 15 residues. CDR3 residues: CASSDRSSSTDTQYF. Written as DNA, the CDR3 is TGTGCCAGCAGTGATAGGAGTTCTAGCACAGATACGCAGTATTTT.

CDR3 loop: CASSGGGGASQTQYF. The CDR3 nucleotides are TGTGCCAGCAGCGGCGGGGGGGGCGCATCTCAGACCCAGTACTTC. The V and J genes are TRBV9 and TRBJ2-5; 9 bases are shared with TRBD2. This CDR3 contains 15 residues. J was trimmed by 6 bases and V by 3 bases; bases with no gene match: 9. Germline V lookup: CDR1 SGDLS, CDR2 YYNGEE.

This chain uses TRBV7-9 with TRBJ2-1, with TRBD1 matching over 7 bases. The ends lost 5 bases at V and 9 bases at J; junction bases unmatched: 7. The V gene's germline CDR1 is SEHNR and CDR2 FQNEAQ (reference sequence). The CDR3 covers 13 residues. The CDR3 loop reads CASSDGTVGEQFF. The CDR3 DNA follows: TGTGCCAGCAGCGACGGGACAGTTGGTGAGCAGTTCTTC.

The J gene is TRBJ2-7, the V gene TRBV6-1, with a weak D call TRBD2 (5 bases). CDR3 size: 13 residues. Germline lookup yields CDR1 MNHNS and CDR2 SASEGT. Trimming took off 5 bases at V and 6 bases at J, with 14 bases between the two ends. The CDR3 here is CASSLFTGSEQYF. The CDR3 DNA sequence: TGTGCCAGCAGTTTATTTACGGGGAGCGAGCAGTACTTC.

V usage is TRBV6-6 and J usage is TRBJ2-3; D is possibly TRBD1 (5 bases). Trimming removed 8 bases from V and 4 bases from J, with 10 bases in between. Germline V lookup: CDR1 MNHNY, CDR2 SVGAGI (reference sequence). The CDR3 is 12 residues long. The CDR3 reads CASGARADTQYF. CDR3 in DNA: TGTGCCAGCGGGGCCCGGGCAGATACGCAGTATTTT.

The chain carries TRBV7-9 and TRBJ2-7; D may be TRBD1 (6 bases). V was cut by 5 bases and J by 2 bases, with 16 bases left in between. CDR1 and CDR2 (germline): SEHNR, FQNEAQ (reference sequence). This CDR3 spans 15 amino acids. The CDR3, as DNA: TGTGCCAGCAGCCTAGGACCGACAGGTACCTACGAGCAGTACTTC. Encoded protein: CASSLGPTGTYEQYF.

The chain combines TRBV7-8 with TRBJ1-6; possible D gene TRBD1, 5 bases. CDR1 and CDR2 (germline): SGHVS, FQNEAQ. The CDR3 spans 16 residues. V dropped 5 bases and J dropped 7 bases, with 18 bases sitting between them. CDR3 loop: CASSPTPAGRNSPLHF. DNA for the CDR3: TGTGCCAGCAGCCCTACTCCAGCGGGGCGAAATTCACCCCTCCACTTT.

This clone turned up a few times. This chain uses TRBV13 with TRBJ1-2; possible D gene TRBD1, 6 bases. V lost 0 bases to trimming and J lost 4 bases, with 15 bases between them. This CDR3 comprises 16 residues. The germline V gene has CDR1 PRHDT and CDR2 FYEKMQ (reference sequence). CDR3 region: CASSLGRGPGFYGYTF. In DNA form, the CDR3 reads TGTGCCAGCAGCTTAGGCAGGGGACCGGGATTCTATGGCTACACCTTC.

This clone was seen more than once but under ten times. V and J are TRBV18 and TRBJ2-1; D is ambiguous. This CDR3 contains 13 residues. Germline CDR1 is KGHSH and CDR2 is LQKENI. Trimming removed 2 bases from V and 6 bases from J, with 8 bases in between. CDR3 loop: CASSPNSGNEQFF. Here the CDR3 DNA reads TGTGCCAGCTCACCAAATTCAGGCAATGAGCAGTTCTTC.

Here the CDR3 DNA reads TGTGCCAGCAGCTTAGAGCCCTCCTACAATGAGCAGTTCTTC. It yields the protein CASSLEPSYNEQFF. The gene calls are TRBV7-2 and TRBJ2-1; D unresolved. V lost 1 base, J lost 0 bases, and 4 bases lay in between. CDR1 and CDR2 (germline): SGHTA, FQGNSA. This CDR3 is 14 amino acids long.

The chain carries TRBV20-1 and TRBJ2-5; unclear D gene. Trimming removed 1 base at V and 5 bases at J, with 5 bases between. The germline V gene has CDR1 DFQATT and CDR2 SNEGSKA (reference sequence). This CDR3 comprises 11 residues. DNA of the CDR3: TGCAGTGCTAGAGCGTTGGAGACCCAGTACTTC. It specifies CSARALETQYF.

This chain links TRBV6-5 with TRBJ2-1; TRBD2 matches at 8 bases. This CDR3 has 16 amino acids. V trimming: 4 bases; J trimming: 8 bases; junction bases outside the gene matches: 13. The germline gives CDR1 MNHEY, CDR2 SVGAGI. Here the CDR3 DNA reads TGTGCCAGCAGTTCTCTCGGTAGCGGGATGGAAGATGAGCAGTTCTTC. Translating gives CASSSLGSGMEDEQFF.

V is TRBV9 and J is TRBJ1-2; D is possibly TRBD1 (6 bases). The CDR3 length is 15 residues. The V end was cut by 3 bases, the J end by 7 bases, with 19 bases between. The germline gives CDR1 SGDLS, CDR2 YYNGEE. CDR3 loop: CASSAGTYSSRGYTF. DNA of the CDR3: TGTGCCAGCAGCGCCGGGACATATAGTTCGCGTGGCTACACCTTC.

The CDR3 loop reads CASSLLGAPKETQYF. In DNA form, the CDR3 reads TGTGCCAGCAGTTTACTGGGGGCGCCAAAAGAGACCCAGTACTTC. The chain joins TRBV27 to TRBJ2-5, with D tentatively TRBD1 (6 bases). Per the germline V gene, CDR1 is MNHEY and CDR2 is SMNVEV (reference sequence). The CDR3 runs 15 residues. Trimming removed 2 bases from V and 3 bases from J, with 13 bases in between.

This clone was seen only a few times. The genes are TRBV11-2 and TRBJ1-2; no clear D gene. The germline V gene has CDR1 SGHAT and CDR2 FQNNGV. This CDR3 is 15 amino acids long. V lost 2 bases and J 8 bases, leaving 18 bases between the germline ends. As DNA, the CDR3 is TGTGCCAGCAGCTTATCCTGGAGCGCGGCGGGGGGCTACACCTTC. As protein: CASSLSWSAAGGYTF. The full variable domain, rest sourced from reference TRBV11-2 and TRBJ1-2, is EAGVAQSPRYKIIEKRQSVAFWCNPISGHATLYWYQQILGQGPKLLIQFQNNGVVDDSQLPKDRFSAERLKGVDSTLKIQPAKLEDSAVYLCASSLSWSAAGGYTFGSGTRLTVV.